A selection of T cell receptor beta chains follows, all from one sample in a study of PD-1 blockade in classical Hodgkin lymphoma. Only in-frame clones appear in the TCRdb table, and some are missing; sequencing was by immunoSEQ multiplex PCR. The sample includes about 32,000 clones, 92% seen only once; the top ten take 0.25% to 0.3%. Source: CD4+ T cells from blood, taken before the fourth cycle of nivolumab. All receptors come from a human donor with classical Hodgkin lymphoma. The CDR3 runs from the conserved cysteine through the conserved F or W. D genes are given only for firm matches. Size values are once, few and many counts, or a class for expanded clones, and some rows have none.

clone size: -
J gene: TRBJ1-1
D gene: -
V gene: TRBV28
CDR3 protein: CASSLRTRGTEAFF
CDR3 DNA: TGTGCCAGCAGTTTACGGACCAGGGGCACTGAAGCTTTCTTT

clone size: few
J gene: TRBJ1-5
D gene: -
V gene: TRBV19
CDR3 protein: CASSIRQGSNQPQHF
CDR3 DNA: TGTGCCAGTAGTATCAGGCAGGGGAGCAATCAGCCCCAGCATTTT

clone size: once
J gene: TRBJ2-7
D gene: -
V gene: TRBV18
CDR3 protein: CASSPSGTVAEQYF
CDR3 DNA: TGTGCCAGCTCTCCCTCGGGGACTGTCGCCGAGCAGTACTTC

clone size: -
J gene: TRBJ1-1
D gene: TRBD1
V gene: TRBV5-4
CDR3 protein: CASSLTGVATEAFF
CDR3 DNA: TGTGCCAGCAGCTTGACAGGGGTTGCCACTGAAGCTTTCTTT

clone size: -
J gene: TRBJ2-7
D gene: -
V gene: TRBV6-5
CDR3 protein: CARNGTKGTYEQYF
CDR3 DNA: TGTGCCAGGAACGGGACCAAAGGAACCTACGAGCAGTACTTC

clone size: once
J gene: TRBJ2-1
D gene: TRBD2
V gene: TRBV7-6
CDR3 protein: CASSLVGGVSEQFF
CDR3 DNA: TGTGCCAGCAGCTTAGTCGGGGGGGTTAGTGAGCAGTTCTTC

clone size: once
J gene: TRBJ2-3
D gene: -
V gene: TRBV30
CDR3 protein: CAWSHSTDTQYF
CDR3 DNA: TGTGCCTGGAGTCATAGCACAGATACGCAGTATTTT

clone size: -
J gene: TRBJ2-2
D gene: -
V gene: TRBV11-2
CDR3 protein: CASSAGRGRTVRGELFF
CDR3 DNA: TGTGCCAGCAGCGCCGGCCGTGGGAGGACGGTTCGCGGGGAGCTGTTTTTT

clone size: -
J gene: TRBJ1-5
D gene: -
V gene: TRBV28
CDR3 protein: CAAGRRNRNQPQHF
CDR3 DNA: TGTGCAGCGGGCAGGAGGAACCGTAATCAGCCCCAGCATTTT

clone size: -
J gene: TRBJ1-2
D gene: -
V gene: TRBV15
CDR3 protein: CATSRGIGQINYGYTF
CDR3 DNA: TGTGCCACCAGCAGGGGAATAGGTCAGATAAACTATGGCTACACCTTC

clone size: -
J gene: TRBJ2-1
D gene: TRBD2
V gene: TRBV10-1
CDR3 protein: CASSVGTSGRDEQFF
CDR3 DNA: TGCGCCAGCAGTGTCGGGACTAGCGGGAGGGATGAGCAGTTCTTC

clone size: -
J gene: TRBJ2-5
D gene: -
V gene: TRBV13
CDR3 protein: CASSLGQTQYF
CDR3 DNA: TGTGCCAGCAGCTTAGGTCAGACCCAGTACTTC

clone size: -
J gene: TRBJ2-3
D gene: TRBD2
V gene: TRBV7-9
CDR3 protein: CASSLEGGLADTQYF
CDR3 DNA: TGTGCCAGCAGCTTAGAGGGAGGGCTCGCAGATACGCAGTATTTT

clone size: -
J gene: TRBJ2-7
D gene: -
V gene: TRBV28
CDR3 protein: CASSPPGAYEQYF
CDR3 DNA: TGTGCCAGCAGCCCCCCGGGGGCGTACGAGCAGTACTTC

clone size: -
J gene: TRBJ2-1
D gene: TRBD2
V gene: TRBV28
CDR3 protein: CASIRLAGENEQFF
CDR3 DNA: TGTGCCAGCATCCGACTAGCGGGAGAGAATGAGCAGTTCTTC

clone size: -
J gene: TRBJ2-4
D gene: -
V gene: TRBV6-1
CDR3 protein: CASKTEGSKNIQYF
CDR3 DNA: TGTGCCAGCAAGACCGAGGGTTCCAAAAACATTCAGTACTTC

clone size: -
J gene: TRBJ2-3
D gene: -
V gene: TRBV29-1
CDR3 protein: CSGTDTGTTDTQYF
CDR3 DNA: TGCAGCGGTACCGATACAGGGACCACAGATACGCAGTATTTT

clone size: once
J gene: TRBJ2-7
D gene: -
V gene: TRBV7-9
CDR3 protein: CASSLDFWTDSYEQYF
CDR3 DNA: TGTGCCAGCAGCTTAGATTTCTGGACAGACTCCTACGAGCAGTACTTC

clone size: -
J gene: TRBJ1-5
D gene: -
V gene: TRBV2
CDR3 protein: CASSVGGGQPQHF
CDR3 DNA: TGTGCCAGCAGTGTGGGGGGGGGTCAGCCCCAGCATTTT

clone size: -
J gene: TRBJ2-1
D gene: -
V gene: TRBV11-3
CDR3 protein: CASSSPTSGSGSYNEQFF
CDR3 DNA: TGTGCCAGCAGCTCCCCGACATCAGGGTCAGGATCCTACAATGAGCAGTTCTTC

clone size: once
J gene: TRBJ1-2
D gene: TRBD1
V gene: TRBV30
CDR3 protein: CAWKPDRDYGYTF
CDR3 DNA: TGTGCCTGGAAGCCAGACAGGGACTATGGCTACACCTTC

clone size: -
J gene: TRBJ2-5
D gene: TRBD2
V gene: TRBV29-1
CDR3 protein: CSVALAGQETQYF
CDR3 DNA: TGCAGCGTTGCACTAGCGGGACAAGAGACCCAGTACTTC

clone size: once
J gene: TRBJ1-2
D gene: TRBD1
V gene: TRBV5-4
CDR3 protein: CASSFDRGQSSGGYTF
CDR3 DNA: TGTGCCAGCAGCTTCGACAGGGGGCAATCCTCGGGTGGCTACACCTTC

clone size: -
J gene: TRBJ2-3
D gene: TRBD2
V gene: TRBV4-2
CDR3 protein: CASSLPSREGPDTQYF
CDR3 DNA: TGTGCCAGCAGTCTCCCCTCGCGGGAGGGACCGGATACGCAGTATTTT

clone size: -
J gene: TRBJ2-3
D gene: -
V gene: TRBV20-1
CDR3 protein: CSASRTDTQYF
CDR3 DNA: TGCAGTGCTTCCCGCACAGATACGCAGTATTTT

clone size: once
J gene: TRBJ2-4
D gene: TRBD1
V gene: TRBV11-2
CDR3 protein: CASRRPGGQLAKNIQYF
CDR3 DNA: TGTGCCAGCAGGCGGCCAGGGGGCCAATTAGCCAAAAACATTCAGTACTTC

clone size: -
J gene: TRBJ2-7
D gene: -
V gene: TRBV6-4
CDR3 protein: CASSDSTGPSSRYEQYF
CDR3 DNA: TGTGCCAGCAGTGACTCAACCGGGCCCTCCTCCCGCTACGAGCAGTACTTC

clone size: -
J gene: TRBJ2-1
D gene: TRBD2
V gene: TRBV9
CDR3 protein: CASSGYERWGGDEQFF
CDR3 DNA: TGTGCCAGCAGCGGATACGAGAGATGGGGAGGGGATGAGCAGTTCTTC

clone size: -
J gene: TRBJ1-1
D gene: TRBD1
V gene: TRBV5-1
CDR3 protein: CASSLDRGLASSEAFF
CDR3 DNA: TGCGCCAGCAGCTTGGATAGGGGGCTTGCCTCGTCTGAAGCTTTCTTT

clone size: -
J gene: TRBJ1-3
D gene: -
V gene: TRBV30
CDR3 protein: CAWSVLGGNTIYF
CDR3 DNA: TGTGCCTGGAGTGTGTTAGGGGGAAACACCATATATTTT

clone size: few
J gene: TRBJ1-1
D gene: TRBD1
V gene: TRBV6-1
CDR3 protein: CASSPAGGPEAFF
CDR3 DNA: TGTGCCAGCAGTCCTGCAGGGGGCCCTGAAGCTTTCTTT

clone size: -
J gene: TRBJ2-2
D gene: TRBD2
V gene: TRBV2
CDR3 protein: CASRYGGWELFF
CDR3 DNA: TGTGCCAGCAGATACGGGGGGTGGGAGCTGTTTTTT

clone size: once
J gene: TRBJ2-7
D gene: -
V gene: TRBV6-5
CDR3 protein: CASSYNYEQYF
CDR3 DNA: TGTGCCAGCAGTTACAACTACGAGCAGTACTTC

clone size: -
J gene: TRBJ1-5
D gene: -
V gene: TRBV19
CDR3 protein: CASNGGQGAQPQHF
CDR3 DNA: TGTGCCAGTAACGGGGGGCAAGGGGCTCAGCCCCAGCATTTT

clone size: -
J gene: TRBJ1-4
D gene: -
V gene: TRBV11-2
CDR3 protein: CASSARGKVEKLFF
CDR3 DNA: TGTGCCAGCAGCGCCAGGGGTAAGGTCGAAAAACTGTTTTTT

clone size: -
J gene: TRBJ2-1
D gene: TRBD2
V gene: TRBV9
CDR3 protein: CASSVASGSLNEQFF
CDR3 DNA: TGTGCCAGCAGCGTAGCTAGCGGGAGCTTAAATGAGCAGTTCTTC

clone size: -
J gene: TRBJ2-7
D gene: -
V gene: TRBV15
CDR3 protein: CATSRDLGNYEQYF
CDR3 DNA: TGTGCCACCAGCAGAGATTTGGGCAACTACGAGCAGTACTTC

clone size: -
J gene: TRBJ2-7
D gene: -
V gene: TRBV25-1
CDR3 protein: CASSEVVGPYEQYF
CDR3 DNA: TGTGCCAGCAGTGAGGTAGTGGGTCCCTACGAGCAGTACTTC

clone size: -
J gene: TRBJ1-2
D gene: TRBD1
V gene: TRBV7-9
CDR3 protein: CASSYQTGLMNGYTF
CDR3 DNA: TGTGCCAGCAGCTACCAGACAGGGCTGATGAATGGCTACACCTTC

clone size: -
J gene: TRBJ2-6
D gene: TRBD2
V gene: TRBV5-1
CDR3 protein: CASSLSSGYSGANVLTF
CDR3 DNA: TGCGCCAGCAGCTTGTCTAGCGGATACTCTGGGGCCAACGTCCTGACTTTC

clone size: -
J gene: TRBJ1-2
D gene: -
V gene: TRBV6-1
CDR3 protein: CASRSDGYGYTF
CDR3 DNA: TGTGCCAGCAGGTCGGACGGCTATGGCTACACCTTC

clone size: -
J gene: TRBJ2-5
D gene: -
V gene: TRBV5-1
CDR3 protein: CASSMGGRGARETQYF
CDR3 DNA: TGCGCCAGCAGTATGGGGGGCCGGGGCGCCCGAGAGACCCAGTACTTC

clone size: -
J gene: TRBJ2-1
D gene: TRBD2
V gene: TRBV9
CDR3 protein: CASSPGLAGGEQFF
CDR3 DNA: TGTGCCAGCAGCCCGGGACTAGCGGGAGGGGAGCAGTTCTTC

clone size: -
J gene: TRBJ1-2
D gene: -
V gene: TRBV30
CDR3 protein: CAWSVSPGRVYLGYTF
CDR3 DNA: TGTGCCTGGAGTGTCTCCCCGGGGAGGGTATACCTTGGCTACACCTTC

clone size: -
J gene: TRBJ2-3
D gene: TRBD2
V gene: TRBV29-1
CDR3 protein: CSVTLAGGIDTQYF
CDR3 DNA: TGCAGCGTCACACTAGCGGGAGGTATAGATACGCAGTATTTT

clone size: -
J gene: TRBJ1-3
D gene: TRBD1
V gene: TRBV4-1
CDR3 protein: CASSQGTGASSGNTIYF
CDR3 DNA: TGCGCCAGCAGCCAGGGGACAGGGGCTAGCTCTGGAAACACCATATATTTT

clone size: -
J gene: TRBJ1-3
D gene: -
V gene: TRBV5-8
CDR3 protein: CASSLIGTDSGNTIYF
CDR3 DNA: TGTGCCAGCAGCTTGATCGGGACGGACTCTGGAAACACCATATATTTT

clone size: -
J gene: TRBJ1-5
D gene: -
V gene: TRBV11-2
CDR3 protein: CASSQFNQPQHF
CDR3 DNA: TGTGCCAGCAGCCAATTCAATCAGCCCCAGCATTTT

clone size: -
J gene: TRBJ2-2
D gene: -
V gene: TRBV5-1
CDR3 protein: CASSLESGNTGELFF
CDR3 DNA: TGCGCCAGCAGCTTGGAGTCAGGGAACACCGGGGAGCTGTTTTTT

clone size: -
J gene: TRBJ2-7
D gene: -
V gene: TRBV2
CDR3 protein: CASSEALQSRYEQYF
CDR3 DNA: TGTGCCAGCAGTGAAGCGCTGCAGTCTAGGTACGAGCAGTACTTC

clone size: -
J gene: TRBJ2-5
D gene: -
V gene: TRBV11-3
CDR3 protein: CASSYLGQETQYF
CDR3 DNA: TGTGCCAGCAGCTACCTCGGACAAGAGACCCAGTACTTC

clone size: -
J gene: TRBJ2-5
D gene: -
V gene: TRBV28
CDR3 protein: CASSSRRQGPRGETQYF
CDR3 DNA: TGTGCCAGCAGTTCACGGAGGCAGGGACCTCGGGGGGAGACCCAGTACTTC

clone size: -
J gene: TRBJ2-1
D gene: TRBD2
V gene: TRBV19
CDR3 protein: CASSILAGGENEQFF
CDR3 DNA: TGTGCCAGTAGTATATTGGCGGGAGGGGAGAATGAGCAGTTCTTC

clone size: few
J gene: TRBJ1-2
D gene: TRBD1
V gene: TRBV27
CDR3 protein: CASSLSGTVYGYTF
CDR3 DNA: TGTGCCAGCAGTTTATCGGGGACAGTTTATGGCTACACCTTC